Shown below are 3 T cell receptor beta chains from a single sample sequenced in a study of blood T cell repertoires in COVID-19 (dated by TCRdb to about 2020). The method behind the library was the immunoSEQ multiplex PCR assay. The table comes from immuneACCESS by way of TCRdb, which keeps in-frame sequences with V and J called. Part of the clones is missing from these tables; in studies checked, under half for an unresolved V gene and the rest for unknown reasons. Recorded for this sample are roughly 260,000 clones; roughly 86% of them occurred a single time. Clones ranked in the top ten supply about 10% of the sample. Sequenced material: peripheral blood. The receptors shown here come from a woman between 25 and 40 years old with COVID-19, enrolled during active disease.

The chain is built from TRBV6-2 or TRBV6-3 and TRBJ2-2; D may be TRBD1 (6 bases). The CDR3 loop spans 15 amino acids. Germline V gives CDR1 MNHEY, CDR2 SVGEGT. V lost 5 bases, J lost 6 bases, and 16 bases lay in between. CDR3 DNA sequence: TGTGCCAGCAGTCCCGTCCCCTCAGGGGCCGGGGAGCTGTTTTTT. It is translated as CASSPVPSGAGELFF.

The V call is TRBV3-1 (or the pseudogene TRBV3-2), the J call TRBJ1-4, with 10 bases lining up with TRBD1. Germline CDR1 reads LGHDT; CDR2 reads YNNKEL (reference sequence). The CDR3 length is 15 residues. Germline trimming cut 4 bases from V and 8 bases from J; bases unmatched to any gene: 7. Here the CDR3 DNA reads TGTGCCAGCAGCCCCTGGACAGGGGGAGGCGAAAAACTGTTTTTT. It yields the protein CASSPWTGGGEKLFF.

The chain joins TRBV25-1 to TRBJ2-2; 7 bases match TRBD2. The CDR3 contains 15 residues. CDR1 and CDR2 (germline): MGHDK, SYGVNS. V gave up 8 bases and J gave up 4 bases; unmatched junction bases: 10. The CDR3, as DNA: TGTGCCAGCCGCCCCGCGGGGGTGTTCACCGGGGAGCTGTTTTTT. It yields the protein CASRPAGVFTGELFF.